This T cell receptor (beta chain) was identified in a study of cytomegalovirus exposure and HLA in healthy donors. Study information: Earlier findings included some 100 million unique TCR beta sequences obtained from about 180 million T cells. Findings and caveats of the study: An analysis that was carried out later associated about 17,000 TCR beta sequences with HLA alleles at 0.05 false discovery rate. For most TCR beta V segments, an earlier analysis put the productive rate at about 90% or about 30% of the time.

PCR used 60 Vbeta primers and 13 Jbeta primers. The method was immunoSEQ multiplex PCR; TCRdb's version includes in-frame clones alone and lacks a portion of them. There are almost 200,000 clones in the sample; roughly four fifths occur only once, and approximately 2.1% lies in the top ten. For this clone: The target antigen is unknown.

This CDR3 spans 17 amino acids. CDR1 and CDR2 (germline): LNHNV, YYDKDF (reference sequence). Trimming removed 2 bases at V and 3 bases at J, with 16 bases between. As for the donors, each was a healthy bone marrow donor. The chain combines TRBV15 with TRBJ2-2, with TRBD1 as a possible D gene (7 bases). The sample comprised PBMCs. This receptor was taken from a man in his thirties or forties in good health and CMV-seronegative. CDR3 sequence (DNA): TGTGCCACCAGCAGAAGGGACAGCTGGAGGGACACCGGGGAGCTGTTTTTT. It specifies CATSRRDSWRDTGELFF.